This TCR beta chain derives from a study of beta chain features in type 1 diabetes. Study results and caveats: Comparison showed that naive, central memory and Treg TCRB repertoires appeared more similar among patients than among healthy donors. All four CD4+ subsets from Type 1 diabetes patients carried moderately but significantly shorter TCRB CDR3s.

Germline V gene lookup returns CDR1 MNHEY and CDR2 SVGAGI. V lost 2 bases and J 0 bases, leaving 7 bases between the germline ends. The CDR3 runs 14 residues. One heparinised draw of blood, averaging roughly 110 mL, came from each donor. To note about this clone: What it binds is unknown.

Every bit of the isolated RNA underwent reverse transcription, so sequencing read expressed TCRB transcripts. Profiled with immunoSEQ multiplex PCR; TCRdb holds only in-frame clones, not every one. The table has tens of thousands of clones, about 60% seen once. The chain is built from TRBV6-5 and TRBJ1-1; no reliable D call. This receptor was identified in a woman aged 25 to 39 with type 1 diabetes. Sequencing input: stem cell memory CD4+ T cells from blood. The CDR3 sequence: CASSYLGVNTEAFF. The CDR3 nucleotides read TGTGCCAGCAGTTACCTCGGGGTGAACACTGAAGCTTTCTTT.